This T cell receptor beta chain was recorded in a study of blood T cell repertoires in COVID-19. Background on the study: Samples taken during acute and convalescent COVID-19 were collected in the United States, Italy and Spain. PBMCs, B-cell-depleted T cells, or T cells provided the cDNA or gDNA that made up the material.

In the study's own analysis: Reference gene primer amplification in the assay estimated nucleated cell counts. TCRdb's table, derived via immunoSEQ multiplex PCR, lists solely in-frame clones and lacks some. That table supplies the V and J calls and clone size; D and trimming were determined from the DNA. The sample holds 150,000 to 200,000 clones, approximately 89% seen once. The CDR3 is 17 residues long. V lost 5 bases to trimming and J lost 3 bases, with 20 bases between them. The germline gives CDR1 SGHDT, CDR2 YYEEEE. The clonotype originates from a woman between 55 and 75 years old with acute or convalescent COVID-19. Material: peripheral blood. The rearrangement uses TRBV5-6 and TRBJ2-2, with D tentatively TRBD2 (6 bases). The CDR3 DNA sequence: TGTGCCAGCAGTTCTCCACTAGGGACTTACTACACCGGGGAGCTGTTTTTT. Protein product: CASSSPLGTYYTGELFF.